Listed below are T cell receptor beta chains from one sample, sequenced in a study of Ad26.COV2.S vaccination and SARS-CoV-2 variants. Sequenced by immunoSEQ multiplex PCR; TCRdb stores in-frame clones only, minus some. The repertoire holds some 340,000 clones, with around four fifths as singletons. The sample in question was peripheral blood, obtained in a trial of Ad26.COV2.S vaccine versus placebo. Receptors originate from a person aged 18-60 years who received the Ad26.COV2.S COVID-19 vaccine or a placebo. The CDR3 runs from the conserved cysteine through the conserved F or W. Not every row has a clone size; where given, it reads once, few, many or a size class.

V,size,J,CDR3
TRBV19,NA,TRBJ2-2,CASSEPTGELFF
TRBV5-1,NA,TRBJ2-1,CASSLDWRQGSYNEQFF
TRBV21-1,NA,TRBJ2-1,CASSTTGWPYNEQFF
TRBV5-1,once,TRBJ1-1,CASSLTGVEAFF
TRBV20-1,NA,TRBJ1-5,CSASLENWQPQHF
TRBV11-2,NA,TRBJ2-2,CASSGRLAGELFF
TRBV28,NA,TRBJ1-2,CASSFGGQPNYGYTF
TRBV5-4,NA,TRBJ1-5,CASSSQGRNQPQHF
TRBV6-1,NA,TRBJ1-3,CASSEIRSGNTIYF
TRBV15,NA,TRBJ1-1,CATSRDPRGNTEAFF
TRBV11-1,NA,TRBJ2-3,CASSPLLGRSPDTQYF
TRBV5-8,NA,TRBJ2-7,CASSLGSGQGALEQYF
TRBV5-1,NA,TRBJ2-2,CASSLVLGDTGELFF
TRBV7-2,NA,TRBJ1-2,CASSLYLSIYGYTF
TRBV11-3,NA,TRBJ1-3,CASSWTGGTGNTIYF
TRBV7-2,NA,TRBJ1-2,CASSVLVGQGSGYTF
TRBV5-5,NA,TRBJ1-5,CASSPTGSQPQHF
TRBV9,NA,TRBJ2-7,CASSQTSGEVEQYF
TRBV7-3,NA,TRBJ2-5,CASSLVPGSTETQYF
TRBV5-4,NA,TRBJ1-2,CASSVGTGGLGGYTF
TRBV4-2,NA,TRBJ2-5,CASSQWLAGGGGSGETQYF
TRBV15,NA,TRBJ2-7,CATSREGSWRDKYSYEQYF